These 30 T cell receptor beta chains were sequenced from one sample in a study of cytomegalovirus exposure and HLA in healthy donors. PCR primers comprised 60 Vbeta and 13 Jbeta primers. TCRdb's copy holds only in-frame clones and misses some; the assay was immunoSEQ multiplex PCR. The sample carries hundreds of thousands of clones, roughly 82% recorded once. Sequenced material: PBMCs. The receptors were gathered from a man aged 40-50 years in good health and CMV-seropositive.

The chain is built from TRBV6-1 and TRBJ1-4; 7 positions agree with TRBD1. Germline CDR1 reads MNHNS; CDR2 reads SASEGT. J lost 0 bases, V lost 2 bases, and 3 bases had no gene match. This CDR3 is 16 amino acids long. The chain's CDR3 is CASSERQGATNEKLFF. CDR3 in DNA: TGTGCCAGCAGTGAAAGGCAGGGGGCAACTAATGAAAAACTGTTTTTT.

The rearrangement joins TRBV19 to TRBJ1-3; D is undetermined. Germline CDR1 is LNHDA and CDR2 is SQIVND (reference sequence). V was pared by 7 bases and J by 0 bases, with 13 bases between. CDR3 length: 15 amino acids. The CDR3 reads CASTPQHVSGNTIYF. The CDR3 DNA follows: TGTGCCAGTACCCCACAGCATGTCTCTGGAAACACCATATATTTT.

The chain is built from TRBV11-3 and TRBJ2-5; D may be TRBD2 (5 bases). Germline CDR1 SGHNT, CDR2 YENEEA. The V end lost 5 bases, the J end lost 4 bases, and 14 bases lay between the germline ends. The CDR3 covers 14 residues. CDR3 nucleotide sequence: TGTGCCAGCAGCCCCCCGGGAAGCGGAGAGACCCAGTACTTC. Translating gives CASSPPGSGETQYF.

The J gene is TRBJ1-5, the V gene TRBV4-1; tentatively, D is TRBD1 (6 bases). This CDR3 is 12 amino acids long. V lost 3 bases, J lost 6 bases, and 6 bases lay in between. Germline lookup yields CDR1 MGHRA and CDR2 YSYEKL. This CDR3 reads CASSHRGQPQHF. In DNA form, the CDR3 reads TGCGCCAGCAGCCACAGGGGTCAGCCCCAGCATTTT.

This chain uses TRBV6-4 with TRBJ1-2, with a possible D match to TRBD1 (5 bases). The CDR3 runs to 13 residues. Trimming shortened V by 9 bases and J by 8 bases, and 19 bases separated the two germline ends. Germline V CDR1 and CDR2: MRHNA, SNTAGT. CDR3 amino acids: CARPKTASSGYTF. CDR3 bases: TGTGCCAGACCTAAGACAGCCTCTTCCGGCTACACCTTC.

The chain joins TRBV14 to TRBJ1-4; D call uncertain. Germline V gives CDR1 SGHDN, CDR2 FVKESK. The V gene lost 10 bases and the J gene lost 4 bases, with 13 bases spanning the gap. The CDR3 covers 13 residues. This chain's CDR3 is CATSISGNEKLFF. The CDR3, as DNA: TGTGCCACTTCTATATCGGGTAATGAAAAACTGTTTTTT.

The CDR3 is CASSAYSNQPQHF. In DNA form, the CDR3 reads TGCGCCAGCAGCGCGTACTCGAATCAGCCCCAGCATTTT. V gene TRBV5-1 combines with J gene TRBJ1-5; D is uncertain. CDR1 and CDR2 (germline): SGHRS, YFSETQ. Trimming took off 4 bases at V and 4 bases at J, with 9 bases between the two ends. This CDR3 region has 13 residues.

This clone was counted a few times. The rearrangement links TRBV6-1 to TRBJ2-7; D uncertain. CDR3 length equals 14 residues. Trimming took off 7 bases at V and 2 bases at J, with 15 bases between the two ends. Germline V gene data show CDR1 as MNHNS and CDR2 as SASEGT. The DNA of the CDR3 is TGTGCCAGCACCGCGTCGGGTTCCACCTACGAGCAGTACTTC. Its translation is CASTASGSTYEQYF.

The genes are TRBV11-2 and TRBJ1-2; D may be TRBD1 (6 bases). Germline values: CDR1 SGHAT, CDR2 FQNNGV. Trimming cost V 0 bases and J 7 bases, with 15 bases left between them. The CDR3 has 15 residues. For the CDR3, the DNA is TGTGCCAGCAGCTTAGATCGAGGGGGACCTTCTGGCTACACCTTC. This gives the protein CASSLDRGGPSGYTF.

V usage is TRBV6-6 and J usage is TRBJ2-7, with 9 bases fitting TRBD1. Germline V gene sequence: CDR1 MNHNY, CDR2 SVGAGI (reference sequence). Trimming at V came to 5 bases and at J to 12 bases, leaving 8 bases not matched to a gene. The CDR3 is 12 amino acids. The chain's CDR3 is CASSTTGGGRYF. Written as DNA, the CDR3 is TGTGCCAGCAGTACAACAGGGGGCGGTAGGTACTTC.

The chain carries TRBV9 and TRBJ1-1; 8 bases fit TRBD1. The CDR3 is made up of 13 amino acids. Per germline, CDR1 SGDLS and CDR2 YYNGEE. V shed 1 base, J shed 6 bases, and the junction held 2 bases outside the gene matches. The CDR3 nucleotides are TGTGCCAGCAGCGTATCAGGGGGCCCTGAAGCTTTCTTT. It encodes CASSVSGGPEAFF.

V and J are TRBV14 and TRBJ1-1; the D gene is possibly TRBD1 (5 bases). The CDR3 is 15 residues long. Trimming took 4 bases from V and 0 from J, leaving 12 bases between them. Germline loops: CDR1 SGHDN, CDR2 FVKESK. CDR3 region: CASSRGPTLNTEAFF. The CDR3 nucleotides are TGTGCCAGCAGCCGGGGCCCTACTTTGAACACTGAAGCTTTCTTT.

This sequence joins TRBV13 and TRBJ2-1; possible D gene TRBD1, 5 bases. Per germline, CDR1 PRHDT and CDR2 FYEKMQ (reference sequence). Trimming left V 1 base short and J 13 bases short, with 14 bases between. CDR3 length: 13 amino acids. CDR3 sequence (DNA): TGTGCCAGCAGCTTAGTTGGGGCCCAGATACAGTTCTTC. It translates to CASSLVGAQIQFF.

This sequence joins TRBV13 and TRBJ2-2; no reliable D call. The CDR3 length is 14 residues. V was clipped by 2 bases and J by 6 bases, with 10 bases between them. The germline V gene encodes CDR1 PRHDT and CDR2 FYEKMQ (reference sequence). The CDR3 DNA is TGTGCCAGCAGCTTAAGACTCCCCCCCGGGGAGCTGTTTTTT. This gives the protein CASSLRLPPGELFF. The full variable domain, with the rest looked up from reference TRBV13 and TRBJ2-2, is AAGVIQSPRHLIKEKRETATLKCYPIPRHDTVYWYQQGPGQDPQFLISFYEKMQSDKGSIPDRFSAQQFSDYHSELNMSSLELGDSALYFCASSLRLPPGELFFGEGSRLTVL.

This clone was seen only once. V gene TRBV7-8 combines with J gene TRBJ2-7; tentatively, D is TRBD2 (6 bases). CDR1 is SGHVS and CDR2 is FQNEAQ in the germline V gene. The CDR3 totals 15 residues. V shed 5 bases and J shed 1 base, with 15 bases lying between them. The CDR3 nucleotides are TGTGCCAGCAGCCCACACTCTAGCGCATCCTACGAGCAGTACTTC. As protein: CASSPHSSASYEQYF. Full variable domain (rest looked up from reference TRBV7-8 and TRBJ2-7): GAGVSQSPRYKVAKRGQDVALRCDPISGHVSLFWYQQALGQGPEFLTYFQNEAQLDKSGLPSDRFFAERPEGSVSTLKIQRTQQEDSAVYLCASSPHSSASYEQYFGPGTRLTVT.

J is TRBJ1-4 and V is TRBV15, with TRBD1 matching over 11 bases. The CDR3 totals 16 residues. The trim removed 4 bases at V and 0 bases at J, leaving 1 base unmatched. Germline V CDR1 and CDR2: LNHNV, YYDKDF (reference sequence). In nucleotides, the CDR3 is TGTGCCACCAGCAAGGGACAGGGGGCAACTAATGAAAAACTGTTTTTT. Translation gives CATSKGQGATNEKLFF. Based on the CDR3 plus reference TRBV15 and TRBJ1-4, the full variable domain is DAMVIQNPRYQVTQFGKPVTLSCSQTLNHNVMYWYQQKSSQAPKLLFHYYDKDFNNEADTPDNFQSRRPNTSFCFLDIRSPGLGDTAMYLCATSKGQGATNEKLFFGSGTQLSVL.

The chain links TRBV27 to TRBJ1-4, with unresolved D. V was pared by 0 bases and J by 9 bases, with 11 bases between. CDR1 and CDR2 (germline): MNHEY, SMNVEV (reference sequence). The length of the CDR3 is 14 residues. The CDR3 is CASSLSYGEKKLFF. The CDR3 coding sequence is TGTGCCAGCAGTTTATCGTACGGGGAAAAAAAACTGTTTTTT.

The rearrangement uses TRBV6-4 and TRBJ2-7; 9 bases align to TRBD1. Per germline, CDR1 MRHNA and CDR2 SNTAGT. The CDR3 loop spans 17 amino acids. With 4 bases clipped from V and 6 bases from J, the junction kept 16 bases outside the gene matches. The DNA of the CDR3 is TGTGCCAGCAGTGCCACGGGGTTCGGGACAGGGAAAATCGAGCAGTACTTC. Translating it yields CASSATGFGTGKIEQYF.

The chain combines TRBV2 with TRBJ1-5; the match to TRBD1 covers 7 bases. The length of the CDR3 is 15 residues. Germline CDR1 and CDR2: SNHLY and FYNNEI. Trimming cost V 5 bases and J 0 bases; bases outside gene matches: 4. DNA for the CDR3: TGTGCCAGCAGTCTCTGGACAGGTAGCAATCAGCCCCAGCATTTT. It encodes CASSLWTGSNQPQHF.

The V and J genes are TRBV7-9 and TRBJ2-7, with unresolved D. The V gene lost 6 bases and the J gene lost 4 bases, with 10 bases spanning the gap. Germline values: CDR1 SEHNR, CDR2 FQNEAQ (reference sequence). This CDR3 is 12 amino acids long. The CDR3 DNA is TGTGCCAGCAGTAGAGGCTTTTACGAGCAGTACTTC. This encodes CASSRGFYEQYF.

The chain combines TRBV5-4 with TRBJ1-2; 8 bases are a match to TRBD1. This CDR3 region has 14 residues. Germline assignment: CDR1 SGHNT and CDR2 YYREEE (reference sequence). V trimming: 0 bases; J trimming: 2 bases; junction bases outside the gene matches: 0. The CDR3 protein is CASSLGQGNYGYTF. The CDR3 DNA reads TGTGCCAGCAGCTTGGGACAGGGGAACTATGGCTACACCTTC.

The rearrangement joins TRBV19 to TRBJ1-1; TRBD1 matches 8 bases. Germline V gene data show CDR1 as LNHDA and CDR2 as SQIVND (reference sequence). The CDR3 length is 14 residues. V was pared by 5 bases and J by 3 bases, with 5 bases of the junction left unmatched. This CDR3 reads CASSLGQVHTEAFF. As DNA, the CDR3 is TGTGCCAGTAGTTTGGGACAGGTGCACACTGAAGCTTTCTTT.

This rearrangement joins TRBV6-5 to TRBJ1-2; unclear D gene. CDR1 is MNHEY and CDR2 is SVGAGI in the germline V gene. The V end lost 5 bases, the J end lost 4 bases, and 14 bases lay between the germline ends. This CDR3 spans 14 amino acids. The CDR3 DNA follows: TGTGCCAGCAGTACCCCCGCGAACGCCTATGGCTACACCTTC. Encoded protein: CASSTPANAYGYTF.

The rearrangement joins TRBV6-5 to TRBJ2-5, with 7 bases lining up with TRBD1. CDR3 length equals 14 residues. Germline loops: CDR1 MNHEY, CDR2 SVGAGI. J lost 5 bases, V lost 7 bases, and 10 bases had no gene match. Here the CDR3 reads CASTKQGRAETQYF. The CDR3 DNA sequence: TGTGCCAGCACTAAACAGGGGAGAGCGGAGACCCAGTACTTC.

This rearrangement joins TRBV29-1 to TRBJ2-5; no firm D call. V lost 7 bases, J lost 0 bases, and 6 bases lay in between. CDR3 size: 11 residues. Per the germline V gene, CDR1 is SQVTM and CDR2 is ANQGSEA. CDR3 in amino acids: CSARDQETQYF. In DNA, the CDR3 is TGCAGCGCCCGGGACCAAGAGACCCAGTACTTC.

The chain couples TRBV11-2 to TRBJ2-5; the match to TRBD1 covers 12 bases. The ends lost 3 bases at V and 5 bases at J; junction bases unmatched: 7. The CDR3 has 16 residues. Germline CDR1 is SGHAT and CDR2 is FQNNGV. The chain's CDR3 is CASSFTGTGGFETQYF. Written as DNA, the CDR3 is TGTGCCAGCAGCTTCACCGGGACAGGGGGCTTTGAGACCCAGTACTTC.

V is TRBV7-3 and J is TRBJ2-1; 9 nucleotides match TRBD2. The CDR3 is 15 amino acids. V was pared by 4 bases and J by 7 bases, with 8 bases of the junction left unmatched. The V gene's germline CDR1 is SGHTA and CDR2 FQGTGA. CDR3 bases: TGTGCCAGCAGCTCGGGACTAGCCCTTAAGAATGAGCAGTTCTTC. It specifies CASSSGLALKNEQFF.

The chain employs TRBV5-1 and TRBJ2-1; 9 nucleotides agree with TRBD1. V shed 4 bases and J 2 bases; nucleotides not matched to a gene: 4. CDR1 SGHRS and CDR2 YFSETQ come from the germline V gene. The CDR3 totals 15 residues. CDR3 protein: CASSPGQGTYNEQFF. Here the CDR3 DNA reads TGCGCCAGCAGCCCCGGACAGGGGACCTACAATGAGCAGTTCTTC.

The rearrangement links TRBV7-9 to TRBJ2-7, with D unclear. Germline V gene sequence: CDR1 SEHNR, CDR2 FQNEAQ (reference sequence). V lost 5 bases to trimming and J lost 5 bases, with 7 bases between them. This CDR3 is 11 amino acids long. The CDR3 here is CASSLQNEQYF. CDR3 bases: TGTGCCAGCAGCCTTCAGAACGAGCAGTACTTC.

V and J are TRBV7-6 and TRBJ2-6; D call uncertain. CDR3 length: 18 residues. The V end was cut by 1 base, the J end by 2 bases, with 15 bases between. Germline loops: CDR1 SGHVS, CDR2 FNYEAQ. The chain's CDR3 is CASSLDGRIRPGANVLTF. CDR3 nucleotide sequence: TGTGCCAGCAGCTTAGATGGCAGAATCCGCCCTGGGGCCAACGTCCTGACTTTC. Full variable domain (outside the CDR3, taken from reference TRBV7-6 and TRBJ2-6): GAGVSQSPRYKVTKRGQDVALRCDPISGHVSLYWYRQALGQGPEFLTYFNYEAQQDKSGLPNDRFSAERPEGSISTLTIQRTEQRDSAMYRCASSLDGRIRPGANVLTFGAGSRLTVL.